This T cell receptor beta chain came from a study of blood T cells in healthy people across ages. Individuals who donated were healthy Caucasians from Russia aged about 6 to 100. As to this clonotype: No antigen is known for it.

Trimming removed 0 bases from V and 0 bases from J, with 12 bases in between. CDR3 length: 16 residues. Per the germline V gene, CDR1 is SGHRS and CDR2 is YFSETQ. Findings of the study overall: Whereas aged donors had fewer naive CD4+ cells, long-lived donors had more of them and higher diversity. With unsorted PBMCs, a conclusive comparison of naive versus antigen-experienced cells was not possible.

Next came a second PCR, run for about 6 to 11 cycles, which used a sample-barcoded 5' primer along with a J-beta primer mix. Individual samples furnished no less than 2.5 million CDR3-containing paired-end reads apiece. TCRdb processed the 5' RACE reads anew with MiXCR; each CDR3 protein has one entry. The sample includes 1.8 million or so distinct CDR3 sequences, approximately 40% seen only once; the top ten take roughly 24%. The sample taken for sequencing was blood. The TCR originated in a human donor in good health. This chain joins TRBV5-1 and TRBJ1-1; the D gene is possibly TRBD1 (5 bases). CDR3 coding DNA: TGCGCCAGCAGCTTGGGAACGACAGAACTGAACACTGAAGCTTTCTTT. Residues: CASSLGTTELNTEAFF.